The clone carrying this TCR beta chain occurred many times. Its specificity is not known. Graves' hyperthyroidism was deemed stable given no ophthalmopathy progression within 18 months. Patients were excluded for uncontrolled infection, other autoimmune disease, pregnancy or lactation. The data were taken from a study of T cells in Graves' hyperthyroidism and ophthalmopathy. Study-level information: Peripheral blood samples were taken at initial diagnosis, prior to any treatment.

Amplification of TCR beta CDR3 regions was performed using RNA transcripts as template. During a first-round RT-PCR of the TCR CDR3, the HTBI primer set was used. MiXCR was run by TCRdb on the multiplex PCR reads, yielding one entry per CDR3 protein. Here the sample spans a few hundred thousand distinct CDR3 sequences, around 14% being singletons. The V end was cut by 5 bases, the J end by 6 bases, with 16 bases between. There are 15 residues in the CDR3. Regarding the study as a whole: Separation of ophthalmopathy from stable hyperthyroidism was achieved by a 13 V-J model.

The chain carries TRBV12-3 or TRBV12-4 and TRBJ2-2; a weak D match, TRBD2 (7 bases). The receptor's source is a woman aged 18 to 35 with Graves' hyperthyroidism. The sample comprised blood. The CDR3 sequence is CASSTSGGPAGELFF. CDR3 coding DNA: TGTGCCAGCAGTACCTCCGGGGGGCCTGCCGGGGAGCTGTTTTTT.